What follows are 28 T cell receptor beta chains derived from one specimen sequenced in a study of cytomegalovirus exposure and HLA in healthy donors. Use of 60 Vbeta and 13 Jbeta primers characterized the PCR. TCRdb keeps only in-frame clones here, not all; method: immunoSEQ multiplex PCR. The sample records 84,000 or so clones, around 80% being singletons. Sample: PBMCs. The receptor set was obtained from a man in his thirties or forties in good health and CMV-seronegative.

V is TRBV7-3 and J is TRBJ1-1; no firm D call. The CDR3 covers 13 residues. V gave up 4 bases and J gave up 11 bases, with 17 bases separating them. Germline assignment: CDR1 SGHTA and CDR2 FQGTGA. CDR3 bases: TGTGCCAGCAGCTCAGACGACATCCCGGCGGCTTTCTTT. Its protein is CASSSDDIPAAFF.

The CDR3 reads CASSVGLNSGSYNEQFF. The CDR3 coding sequence is TGTGCCAGCAGCGTAGGCCTGAACAGTGGCTCCTACAATGAGCAGTTCTTC. This chain links TRBV9 with TRBJ2-1; D gene unclear. CDR1 and CDR2 (germline): SGDLS, YYNGEE. This CDR3 contains 17 residues. Trimming pared 0 bases from V and 0 bases from J, leaving 13 bases between. The full variable domain, with the rest looked up from reference TRBV9 and TRBJ2-1, is DSGVTQTPKHLITATGQRVTLRCSPRSGDLSVYWYQQSLDQGLQFLIQYYNGEERAKGNILERFSAQQFPDLHSELNLSSLELGDSALYFCASSVGLNSGSYNEQFFGPGTRLTVL.

CDR3: CASSGTSGGTDTQYF. CDR3 bases: TGTGCCAGCAGCGGGACTAGCGGGGGCACAGATACGCAGTATTTT. The chain couples TRBV2 to TRBJ2-3; 13 bases agree with TRBD2. This CDR3 has 15 amino acids. Germline V gene data show CDR1 as SNHLY and CDR2 as FYNNEI. V was clipped by 6 bases and J by 1 base; unmatched bases: 1.

The chain recombines TRBV25-1 with TRBJ1-2, with 9 nucleotides matching TRBD1. The germline gives CDR1 MGHDK, CDR2 SYGVNS. After removal of 0 bases from V and 8 bases from J, the junction contained 7 bases not matched to a gene. The CDR3 spans 15 residues. Here the CDR3 reads CASSEYSQGARGYTF. The CDR3 DNA follows: TGTGCCAGCAGTGAATATTCACAGGGGGCGCGGGGCTACACCTTC.

This chain links TRBV9 with TRBJ2-7, with D perhaps TRBD1 (6 bases). The ends were cut back, 4 bases at V and 0 bases at J, with 14 bases in the middle. CDR3 size: 15 residues. Germline V gene sequence: CDR1 SGDLS, CDR2 YYNGEE. The CDR3 DNA reads as TGTGCCAGCAGCCCCCGTCGGGACACCTCCTACGAGCAGTACTTC. It is translated as CASSPRRDTSYEQYF.

As to this clone: Germline is not matched at one junction end, which may reflect a read error. The rearrangement links TRBV7-9 to TRBJ2-2; no reliable D call. Germline values: CDR1 SEHNR, CDR2 FQNEAQ (reference sequence). There are 12 residues in the CDR3. The DNA of the CDR3 is TGTTCCAGCAGCCAAACAATCGGGGAGCTGTTTTTT. It codes for CSSSQTIGELFF.

A few counts support this clone. V and J are TRBV7-2 and TRBJ1-1; TRBD1 matches at 7 bases. V dropped 3 bases and J dropped 1; count of bases not matched to a gene: 5. Germline CDR1 reads SGHTA; CDR2 reads FQGNSA. The length of the CDR3 is 15 residues. The CDR3 DNA reads as TGTGCCAGCAGCTTTGAGGGGGCGTGGAACACTGAAGCTTTCTTT. This encodes CASSFEGAWNTEAFF.

The chain is built from TRBV28 and TRBJ2-1; 15 nucleotides line up with TRBD2. Germline trimming cut 2 bases from V and 7 bases from J; bases unmatched to any gene: 12. Germline values: CDR1 MDHEN, CDR2 SYDVKM. The CDR3 is 19 amino acids. CDR3 residues: CASSLPGGTSGGPGNEQFF. CDR3 DNA sequence: TGTGCCAGCAGTTTACCAGGGGGGACTAGCGGGGGGCCGGGGAATGAGCAGTTCTTC.

The V call is TRBV29-1, the J call TRBJ1-4; a possible D gene is TRBD1 (5 bases). Trimming pared 6 bases from V and 8 bases from J, leaving 19 bases between. CDR3 length: 14 amino acids. Germline CDR1 SQVTM, CDR2 ANQGSEA. CDR3 loop: CSVGGSVAGEKLFF. Written as DNA, the CDR3 is TGCAGCGTCGGGGGGTCTGTCGCCGGGGAAAAACTGTTTTTT.

The chain combines TRBV10-3 with TRBJ2-1; TRBD2 agrees at 15 bases. V trimming: 6 bases; J trimming: 6 bases; junction bases outside the gene matches: 0. The germline V gene has CDR1 ENHRY and CDR2 SYGVKD. CDR3 length equals 14 residues. In DNA, the CDR3 is TGTGCCATCAGGGGACTAGCGGGGGGCAATGAGCAGTTCTTC. Protein: CAIRGLAGGNEQFF.

The chain joins TRBV5-1 to TRBJ2-7; 8 nucleotides agree with TRBD1. CDR3 length equals 14 residues. Trimming at V came to 4 bases and at J to 3 bases, leaving 6 bases not matched to a gene. From germline, CDR1 is SGHRS and CDR2 YFSETQ. The CDR3 region has the DNA TGCGCCAGCAGCCAGGGACAGGCTTTCTACGAGCAGTACTTC. Translation: CASSQGQAFYEQYF.

This chain links TRBV5-1 with TRBJ2-7, with unresolved D. Deletions cut 0 bases from V and 3 bases from J, with 10 bases between. Germline CDR1 is SGHRS and CDR2 is YFSETQ. The CDR3 has 14 amino acids. The CDR3: CASSLAGEIYEQYF. CDR3 bases: TGCGCCAGCAGCTTGGCCGGAGAGATCTACGAGCAGTACTTC.

The chain joins TRBV9 to TRBJ1-6, with unresolved D. The germline V gene encodes CDR1 SGDLS and CDR2 YYNGEE. V was trimmed by 4 bases and J by 9 bases, leaving 11 bases between them. This CDR3 has 13 amino acids. CDR3 DNA: TGTGCCAGCAGCCTCCAAGGGAGTTCACCCCTCCACTTT. Protein sequence: CASSLQGSSPLHF.

This clone was counted between two and nine times. V gene TRBV29-1 combines with J gene TRBJ2-2, with D possibly matching TRBD1 (6 bases). The CDR3 consists of 15 residues. CDR1 and CDR2 (germline): SQVTM, ANQGSEA. Trimming took off 3 bases at V and 4 bases at J, with 15 bases between the two ends. The CDR3 nucleotides read TGCAGCGTTGACAGGGGATTGGGGGCCACCGGGGAGCTGTTTTTT. Protein: CSVDRGLGATGELFF.

In its sample, this clone was seen once. The rearrangement joins TRBV29-1 to TRBJ1-1, with D hard to call. The CDR3 has 12 residues. Germline CDR1 SQVTM, CDR2 ANQGSEA. Trimming left V 8 bases short and J 4 bases short, with 14 bases between. This CDR3 reads CSLVGSSTEAFF. The CDR3 DNA reads TGCAGCCTGGTGGGCAGCAGCACTGAAGCTTTCTTT.

This sequence joins TRBV19 and TRBJ1-5; D gene ambiguous. Trimming removed 0 bases at V and 1 base at J, with 7 bases between. CDR3 size: 15 residues. In germline, CDR1 is LNHDA, CDR2 SQIVND (reference sequence). The CDR3 coding sequence is TGTGCCAGTAGTATAGATGGTCAGAGCAATCAGCCCCAGCATTTT. Translating it yields CASSIDGQSNQPQHF.

The chain is built from TRBV2 and TRBJ1-2; D may be TRBD1 (6 bases). The germline V gene encodes CDR1 SNHLY and CDR2 FYNNEI. CDR3 length equals 16 residues. V gave up 6 bases and J gave up 1 base, with 18 bases separating them. This chain's CDR3 is CASRGTSDSLNYGYTF. The CDR3, as DNA: TGTGCCAGCAGGGGCACATCGGACAGCCTTAACTATGGCTACACCTTC.

This rearrangement joins TRBV14 to TRBJ2-4; D perhaps matches TRBD1 (6 bases). Germline values: CDR1 SGHDN, CDR2 FVKESK. The CDR3 consists of 15 residues. V was clipped by 0 bases and J by 3 bases, with 9 bases between them. The CDR3 sequence is CASSQDQGIKNIQYF. CDR3 in DNA: TGTGCCAGCAGCCAAGATCAGGGGATCAAAAACATTCAGTACTTC.

The chain carries TRBV5-4 and TRBJ2-1, with TRBD2 identical over 14 bases. Germline V lookup: CDR1 SGHNT, CDR2 YYREEE (reference sequence). The CDR3 length is 16 residues. The V gene end was trimmed by 3 bases and the J gene end by 2 bases; junction bases not matched to a gene: 1. CDR3 protein: CASSSTSGGAYNEQFF. The CDR3 DNA sequence: TGTGCCAGCAGCTCGACTAGCGGGGGGGCCTACAATGAGCAGTTCTTC.

In the case of this clone: The junction differs from germline at one of its ends, possibly a read error. Other DNA sequences in this sample translate to the same CDR3. J is TRBJ1-1 and V is TRBV7-6, with D unresolved. Germline V gene data show CDR1 as SGHVS and CDR2 as FNYEAQ. The CDR3 length is 14 residues. The DNA of the CDR3 is TGCGCCAGCAGCTTAGGCGGCATGAACACTGAAGCTTTCTTT. Its translation is CASSLGGMNTEAFF.

The rearrangement uses TRBV10-2 and TRBJ1-5, with D hard to call. This CDR3 spans 13 amino acids. Trimming took 0 bases from V and 5 from J, leaving 5 bases between them. CDR1 and CDR2 (germline): WSHSY, SAAADI. The CDR3 DNA is TGCGCCAGCAGTGAGTCGAGGCATCAGCCCCAGCATTTT. This encodes CASSESRHQPQHF.

V gene TRBV19 combines with J gene TRBJ1-6, with TRBD1 matching 7 bases. The germline V gene encodes CDR1 LNHDA and CDR2 SQIVND (reference sequence). Trimming at V came to 4 bases and at J to 7 bases, leaving 7 bases not matched to a gene. The CDR3 sequence is 15 residues long. CDR3 in DNA: TGTGCCAGTAGTACAACCGGGACAGCCAATTCACCCCTCCACTTT. Its translation: CASSTTGTANSPLHF.

This clone was seen a few times. J is TRBJ2-2 and V is TRBV6-5, with TRBD1 matching over 9 bases. CDR1 is MNHEY and CDR2 is SVGAGI in the germline V gene. J lost 5 bases, V lost 2 bases, and 3 bases had no gene match. CDR3 size: 15 residues. CDR3: CASSYGDRETGELFF. CDR3 nucleotides: TGTGCCAGCAGTTACGGGGACAGGGAGACCGGGGAGCTGTTTTTT.

In nucleotides, the CDR3 is TGTGCCTGGAGCTCAGGGGGGCTGGGGGCCCAGTACTTC. Translation: CAWSSGGLGAQYF. The V gene is TRBV30, the J gene TRBJ2-5; weak D call: TRBD1 (7 bases). The ends were cut back, 3 bases at V and 9 bases at J, with 17 bases in the middle. Germline CDR1 GTSNPN, CDR2 SVGIG (reference sequence). CDR3 length: 13 residues.

This chain links TRBV30 with TRBJ1-6; D is possibly TRBD1 (6 bases). V lost 2 bases and J 6 bases, leaving 14 bases between the germline ends. This CDR3 has 15 amino acids. Per the germline V gene, CDR1 is GTSNPN and CDR2 is SVGIG (reference sequence). The CDR3 sequence is CAWSLPGQRNSPLHF. The CDR3 DNA sequence: TGTGCCTGGAGTCTCCCGGGACAACGTAATTCACCCCTCCACTTT. The full variable domain, rest sourced from reference TRBV30 and TRBJ1-6, is SQTIHQWPATLVQPVGSPLSLECTVEGTSNPNLYWYRQAAGRGLQLLFYSVGIGQISSEVPQNLSASRPQDRQFILSSKKLLLSDSGFYLCAWSLPGQRNSPLHFGNGTRLTVT.

This clone was found a few times. V is TRBV27 and J is TRBJ2-7; the D gene is possibly TRBD1 (5 bases). Trimming left V 8 bases short and J 0 bases short, with 8 bases between. This CDR3 comprises 12 residues. CDR1 and CDR2 (germline): MNHEY, SMNVEV (reference sequence). The CDR3: CASAGLSYEQYF. The CDR3 DNA follows: TGTGCCAGCGCAGGGCTCTCCTACGAGCAGTACTTC.

A remark on this clone: Only one base separates this from a far larger clonotype, so it likely reflects a read error. The CDR3 DNA sequence: TGTGCCATCACGCCCATAAAACAGGGATCCTCCTCCTACGAGCAGTACTTC. It translates to CAITPIKQGSSSYEQYF. This sequence joins TRBV7-2 and TRBJ2-7; D perhaps matches TRBD1 (6 bases). This CDR3 is 17 amino acids long. Germline V gene data show CDR1 as SGHTA and CDR2 as FQGNSA. Trimming pared 10 bases from V and 0 bases from J, leaving 25 bases between.

The CDR3 region has the DNA TGCGCCAGCAGCCAGAGGTCCCTCTCTGGGGCCAACGTCCTGACTTTC. It codes for CASSQRSLSGANVLTF. The chain joins TRBV5-1 to TRBJ2-6; D is uncertain. Trimming stripped 4 bases from V and 0 bases from J, with 11 bases between. Germline-derived CDR1 and CDR2 are SGHRS and YFSETQ. The CDR3 has 16 amino acids.